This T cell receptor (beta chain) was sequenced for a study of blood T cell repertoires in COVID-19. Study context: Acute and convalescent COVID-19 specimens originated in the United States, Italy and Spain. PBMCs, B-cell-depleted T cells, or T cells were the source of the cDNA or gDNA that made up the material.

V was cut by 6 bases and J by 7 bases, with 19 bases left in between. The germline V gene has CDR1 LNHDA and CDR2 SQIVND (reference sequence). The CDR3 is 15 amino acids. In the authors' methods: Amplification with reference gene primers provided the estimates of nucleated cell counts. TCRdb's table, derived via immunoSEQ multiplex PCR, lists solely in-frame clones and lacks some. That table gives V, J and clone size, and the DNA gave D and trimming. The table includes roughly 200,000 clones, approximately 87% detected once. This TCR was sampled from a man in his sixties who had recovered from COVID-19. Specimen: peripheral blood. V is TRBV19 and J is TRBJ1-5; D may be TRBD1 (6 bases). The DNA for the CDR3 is TGTGCCAGTAGGACTCAGGGGTCGGGGTTCCAGCCCCAGCATTTT. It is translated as CASRTQGSGFQPQHF.